This record looks at one T cell receptor beta chain sequence and its context. Its specificity is not known. This entry belongs to a study of STAT5B mutations in CD4+ large granular lymphocyte leukemia. Study observations and caveats: Roughly 27% of private leukemic clonotypes occurred rarely in other patients' non-leukemic repertoires. Higher CD4+ than CD8+ T-LGLL clonality might reflect small sample size. CD4-sorted patient repertoires seemed more clonal than healthy CD4+ repertoires.

Sequencing was performed with immunoSEQ multiplex PCR; in TCRdb, only in-frame clones are kept and a portion is missing. The table shows approximately 52,000 clones, with less than 85% occurring only once. Trimming removed 3 bases at V and 5 bases at J, with 11 bases between. The CDR3 consists of 15 residues. Germline assignment: CDR1 KGHSH and CDR2 LQKENI. This TCR derives from a human donor in good health. The specimen was CD4+ T cells from blood buffy coats. The chain has TRBV18 and TRBJ1-6; TRBD1 is a possible D gene (5 bases). CDR3 residues: CASSPTGANNSPLHF. In DNA, the CDR3 is TGTGCCAGCTCACCTACCGGGGCTAATAATTCACCCCTCCACTTT.